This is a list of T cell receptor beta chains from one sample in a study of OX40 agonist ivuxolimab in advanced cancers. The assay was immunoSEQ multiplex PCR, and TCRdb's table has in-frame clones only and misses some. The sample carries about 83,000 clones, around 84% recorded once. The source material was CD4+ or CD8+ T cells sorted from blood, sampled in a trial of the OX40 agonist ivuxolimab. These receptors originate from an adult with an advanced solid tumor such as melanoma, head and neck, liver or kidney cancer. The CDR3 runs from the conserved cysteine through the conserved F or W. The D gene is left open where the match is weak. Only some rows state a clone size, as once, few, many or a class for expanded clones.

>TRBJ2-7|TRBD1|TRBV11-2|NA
CASSFGQVTYEQYF
TGTGCCAGCAGCTTCGGACAGGTCACCTACGAGCAGTACTTC
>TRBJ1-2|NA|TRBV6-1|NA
CASSEMFGVLASEAGYTF
TGTGCCAGCAGTGAAATGTTTGGGGTCCTCGCGTCGGAGGCGGGCTACACCTTC
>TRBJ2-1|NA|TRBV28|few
CASRSNLLPGTNEQFF
TGTGCCAGCAGATCCAACCTCCTACCGGGGACGAATGAGCAGTTCTTC
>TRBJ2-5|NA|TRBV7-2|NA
CASSQRAGRETQYF
TGTGCCAGCAGCCAGAGGGCAGGGAGAGAGACCCAGTACTTC
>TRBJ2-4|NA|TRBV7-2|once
CASSLSTPWAKNIQYF
TGTGCCAGCAGCTTGAGCACGCCATGGGCCAAAAACATTCAGTACTTC
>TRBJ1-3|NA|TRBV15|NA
CATSRDRGSGNTIYF
TGTGCCACCAGCAGAGATCGGGGCTCTGGAAACACCATATATTTT
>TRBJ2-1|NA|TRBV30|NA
CAWSVGAFYEQFF
TGTGCCTGGAGTGTAGGAGCTTTCTATGAGCAGTTCTTC
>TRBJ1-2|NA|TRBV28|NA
CASSLIGAGYGYTF
TGTGCCAGCAGTTTGATCGGAGCAGGCTATGGCTACACCTTC
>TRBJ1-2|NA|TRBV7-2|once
CASSYLQGGYGYTF
TGTGCCAGCAGCTACCTACAGGGAGGGTATGGCTACACCTTC
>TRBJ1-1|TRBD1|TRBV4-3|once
CASSQRGTANTEAFF
TGCGCCAGCAGCCAGAGAGGGACAGCCAACACTGAAGCTTTCTTT
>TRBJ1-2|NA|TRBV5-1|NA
CASSNPTGWDGYTF
TGCGCCAGCAGCAACCCGACTGGATGGGATGGCTACACCTTC
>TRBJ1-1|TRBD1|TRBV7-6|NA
CASSLDRETFF
TGTGCCAGCAGCCTCGACAGGGAAACTTTCTTT
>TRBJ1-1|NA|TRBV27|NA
CASRGEGVNTEAFF
TGTGCCAGCAGGGGGGAGGGAGTGAACACTGAAGCTTTCTTT
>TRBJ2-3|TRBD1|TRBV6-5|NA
CASSSPPGQSTDTQYF
TGTGCCAGCAGTTCCCCCCCGGGACAGAGCACAGATACGCAGTATTTT
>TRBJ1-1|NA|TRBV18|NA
CASSPTQVLNTEAFF
TGTGCCAGCTCACCAACTCAGGTATTGAACACTGAAGCTTTCTTT
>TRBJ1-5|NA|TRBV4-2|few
CASSQDSYQPQHF
TGTGCCAGCAGCCAAGACAGCTATCAGCCCCAGCATTTT
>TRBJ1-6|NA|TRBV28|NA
CASSWHNSPLHF
TGTGCCAGCAGTTGGCATAATTCACCCCTCCACTTT
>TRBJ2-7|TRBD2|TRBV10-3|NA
CAISAAGGSYEQYF
TGTGCCATCAGTGCGGCGGGGGGATCCTACGAGCAGTACTTC
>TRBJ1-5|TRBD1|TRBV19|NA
CASNVQGAVGQPQHF
TGTGCCAGTAATGTACAGGGGGCTGTAGGTCAGCCCCAGCATTTT
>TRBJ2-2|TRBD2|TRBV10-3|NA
CATSPPSGNTGELFF
TGTGCCACGTCCCCCCCTAGCGGTAACACCGGGGAGCTGTTTTTT
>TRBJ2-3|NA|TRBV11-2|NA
CASSGGGRRTDTQYF
TGTGCCAGCAGTGGAGGGGGACGGCGCACAGATACGCAGTATTTT
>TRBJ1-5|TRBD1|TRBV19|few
CATAGTVNQPQHF
TGTGCCACCGCCGGGACAGTCAATCAGCCCCAGCATTTT
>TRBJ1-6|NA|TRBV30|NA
CGVGSGNSPLHF
TGTGGAGTAGGGAGCGGTAATTCACCCCTCCACTTT
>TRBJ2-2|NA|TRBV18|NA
CASSPIRGVNTGELFF
TGTGCCAGCTCACCAATCCGAGGGGTTAACACCGGGGAGCTGTTTTTT
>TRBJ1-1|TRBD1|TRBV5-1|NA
CASSLRRDRGSGRMNTEAFF
TGCGCCAGCAGCTTGCGCCGGGACAGGGGGTCCGGTCGGATGAACACTGAAGCTTTCTTT
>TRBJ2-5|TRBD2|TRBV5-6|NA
CASSRPGTSGGAQYF
TGTGCCAGCAGCCGACCCGGGACTAGCGGGGGGGCCCAGTACTTC
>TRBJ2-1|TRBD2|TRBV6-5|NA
CASRKGTSVYNEQFF
TGTGCCTCCCGGAAGGGGACTAGCGTTTACAATGAGCAGTTCTTC
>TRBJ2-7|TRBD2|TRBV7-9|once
CASSILADSYEQYF
TGTGCCAGCAGCATCCTAGCGGACTCCTACGAGCAGTACTTC
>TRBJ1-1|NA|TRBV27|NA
CASSFGTEAFF
TGTGCCAGCAGTTTTGGCACTGAAGCTTTCTTT
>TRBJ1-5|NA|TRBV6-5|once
CASQSTGNQPQHF
TGTGCCAGCCAGTCGACAGGCAATCAGCCCCAGCATTTT
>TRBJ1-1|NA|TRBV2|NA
CASSETAGGTEAFF
TGTGCCAGCAGTGAGACAGCCGGCGGCACTGAAGCTTTCTTT
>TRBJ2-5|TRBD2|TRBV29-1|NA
CSVAQREEETQYF
TGCAGCGTTGCCCAGCGGGAGGAAGAGACCCAGTACTTC
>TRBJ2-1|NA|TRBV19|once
CASRRGPNNEQFF
TGTGCCAGTAGGAGGGGACCTAACAATGAGCAGTTCTTC
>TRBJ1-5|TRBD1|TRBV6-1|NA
CASTDRGEEQPQHF
TGTGCCAGCACCGACAGGGGGGAGGAACAGCCCCAGCATTTT
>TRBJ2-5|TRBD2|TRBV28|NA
CASSFSGGKRETQYF
TGTGCCAGCAGTTTTAGCGGGGGGAAGAGAGAGACCCAGTACTTC
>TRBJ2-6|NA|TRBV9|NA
CASSPNQRANVLTF
TGTGCCAGCAGCCCTAATCAGCGGGCCAACGTCCTGACTTTC
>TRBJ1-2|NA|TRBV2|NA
CASRDSWGYGYTF
TGTGCCAGCAGGGACTCCTGGGGCTATGGCTACACCTTC
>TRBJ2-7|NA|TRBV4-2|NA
CASSQGQFSYEQYF
TGTGCCAGCAGCCAAGGTCAGTTTTCCTACGAGCAGTACTTC
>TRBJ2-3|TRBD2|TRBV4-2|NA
CASSHAGLAGSSTDTQYF
TGTGCCAGCAGCCACGCGGGACTAGCGGGGAGTAGCACAGATACGCAGTATTTT
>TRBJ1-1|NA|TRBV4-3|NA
CASSQVGGRGTEAFF
TGCGCCAGCAGCCAAGTCGGGGGGCGCGGAACTGAAGCTTTCTTT
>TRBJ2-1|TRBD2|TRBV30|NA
CAWLRAGVILEQFF
TGTGCCTGGCTCAGGGCGGGGGTCATACTTGAGCAGTTCTTC
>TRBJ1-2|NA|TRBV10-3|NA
CAISEEASYGYTF
TGTGCCATCAGTGAGGAGGCGAGTTATGGCTACACCTTC
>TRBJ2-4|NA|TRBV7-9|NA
CASRTTFQGRYIQYF
TGTGCCAGCAGGACGACCTTCCAGGGGAGATACATTCAGTACTTC
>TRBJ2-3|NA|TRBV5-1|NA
CASSPGQSQPTDTQYF
TGCGCCAGCAGCCCGGGACAATCCCAGCCCACAGATACGCAGTATTTT
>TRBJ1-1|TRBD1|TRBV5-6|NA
CASSRDRVVAFF
TGTGCCAGCAGTCGGGACAGGGTTGTAGCTTTCTTT
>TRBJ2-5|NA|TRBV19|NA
CASSSGGSYQETQYF
TGTGCCAGTAGTAGTGGGGGATCGTACCAAGAGACCCAGTACTTC
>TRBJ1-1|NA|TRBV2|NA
CASTKNRRGNTEAFF
TGTGCCAGCACCAAAAATCGCCGTGGGAACACTGAAGCTTTCTTT
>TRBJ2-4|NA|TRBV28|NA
CASSLWGASGNIQYF
TGTGCCAGCAGTTTATGGGGGGCTTCGGGAAACATTCAGTACTTC
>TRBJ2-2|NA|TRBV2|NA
CASTGVVTGELFF
TGTGCCAGCACGGGGGTGGTTACCGGGGAGCTGTTTTTT
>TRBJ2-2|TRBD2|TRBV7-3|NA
CASSLLGGGPTGELFF
TGTGCCAGCAGCTTACTCGGCGGGGGGCCCACCGGGGAGCTGTTTTTT
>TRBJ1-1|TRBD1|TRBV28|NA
CASIPSRGPGTEAFF
TGTGCCAGCATCCCGTCCAGGGGGCCGGGAACTGAAGCTTTCTTT
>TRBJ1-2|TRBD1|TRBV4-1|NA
CASSREQGARYGYTF
TGCGCCAGCAGCCGGGAACAGGGGGCGCGATATGGCTACACCTTC
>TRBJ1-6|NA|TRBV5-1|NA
CASRPNRDNNNSPLHF
TGCGCCAGCAGACCGAACCGGGACAACAATAATTCACCCCTCCACTTT
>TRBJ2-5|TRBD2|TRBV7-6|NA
CASSLAKFGLAGRETQYF
TGTGCCAGCAGCTTAGCAAAATTTGGTCTAGCGGGGAGGGAGACCCAGTACTTC
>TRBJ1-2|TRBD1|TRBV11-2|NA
CASSSQTGGYGYTF
TGTGCCAGCAGCTCTCAGACAGGGGGTTATGGCTACACCTTC
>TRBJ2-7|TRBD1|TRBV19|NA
CATQGQGSSYEQYF
TGTGCCACCCAGGGACAGGGGAGCTCCTACGAGCAGTACTTC